This T cell receptor beta chain was captured by sequencing in a study of cytomegalovirus exposure and HLA in healthy donors. Data came from immunoSEQ multiplex PCR; TCRdb stores just in-frame clones and leaves some out. The data show more than 300,000 clones, more than 80% seen once. CDR3 length: 16 residues. Germline lookup yields CDR1 SGHRS and CDR2 YFSETQ. The V segment lost 3 bases and the J segment 2 bases; nucleotides outside the gene matches: 6. The donors were in the approximately 130-subject validation cohort, distinct from the 666-subject first cohort. Sequencing input: PBMCs. The chain carries TRBV5-1 and TRBJ2-2; 8 bases fit TRBD2. This receptor was taken from a woman aged 18-29 years in good health and CMV-seronegative. This CDR3 reads CASSSRLAGNTGELFF. CDR3 in DNA: TGCGCCAGCAGCTCGCGGCTAGCGGGTAACACCGGGGAGCTGTTTTTT.